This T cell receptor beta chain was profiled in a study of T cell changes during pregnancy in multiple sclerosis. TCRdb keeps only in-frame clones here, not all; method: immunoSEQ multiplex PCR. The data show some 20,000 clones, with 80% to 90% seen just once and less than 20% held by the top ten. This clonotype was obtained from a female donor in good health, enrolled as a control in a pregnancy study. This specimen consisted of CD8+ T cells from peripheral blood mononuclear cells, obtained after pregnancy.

The CDR3 is CASSLAGAFSNEQFF. CDR3 nucleotide sequence: TGTGCCAGCAGTTTAGCGGGAGCATTCTCCAATGAGCAGTTCTTC. V and J are TRBV2 and TRBJ2-1; 9 nucleotides match TRBD2. V shed 5 bases, J shed 6 bases, and the junction held 8 bases outside the gene matches. The V gene's germline CDR1 is SNHLY and CDR2 FYNNEI. The CDR3 is 15 amino acids.